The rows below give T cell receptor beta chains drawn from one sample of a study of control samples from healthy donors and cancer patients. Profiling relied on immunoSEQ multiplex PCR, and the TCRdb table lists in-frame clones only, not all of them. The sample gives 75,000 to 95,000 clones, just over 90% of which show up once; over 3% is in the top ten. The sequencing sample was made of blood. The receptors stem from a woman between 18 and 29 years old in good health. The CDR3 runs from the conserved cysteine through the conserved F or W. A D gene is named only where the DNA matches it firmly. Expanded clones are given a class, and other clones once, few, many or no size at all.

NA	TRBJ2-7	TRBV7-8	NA	TGTGCCAGCAGCTTAGTGATAGGATACGAGCAGTACTTC	CASSLVIGYEQYF
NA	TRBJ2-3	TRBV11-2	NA	TGTGCCGGCCGGGGTGCGGGGTTACCGGATACGCAGTATTTT	CAGRGAGLPDTQYF
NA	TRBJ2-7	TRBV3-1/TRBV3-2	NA	TGTGCCAGCAGCCAAGGGGCCCGGGACTCCTACGAGCAGTACTTC	CASSQGARDSYEQYF
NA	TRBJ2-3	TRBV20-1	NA	TGCAGTGCTAGTCCTAGCACAGATACGCAGTATTTT	CSASPSTDTQYF
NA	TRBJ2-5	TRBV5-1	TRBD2	TGCGCCAGCACTTTCGCGGGGGTATCCCAAGAGACCCAGTACTTC	CASTFAGVSQETQYF
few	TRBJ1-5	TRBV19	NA	TGTGCCAGTAGTATGGGGGAGTCCCCCAATCAGCCCCAGCATTTT	CASSMGESPNQPQHF
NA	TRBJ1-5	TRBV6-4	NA	TGTGCCAGCAGTGAAACCCCGAATCAGCCCCAGCATTTT	CASSETPNQPQHF
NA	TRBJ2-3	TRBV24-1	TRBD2	TGTGCCACCAGTGACCGAATAGCGGGGACTAGCACAGATACGCAGTATTTT	CATSDRIAGTSTDTQYF
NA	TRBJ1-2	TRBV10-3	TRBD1	TGTGCCATCAGGCCGGGACAGGGAATCGGCGGCTACACCTTC	CAIRPGQGIGGYTF
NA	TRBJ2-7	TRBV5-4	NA	TGTGCCAGCAGCTTGGCTGTGGGCGAGCAGTACTTC	CASSLAVGEQYF
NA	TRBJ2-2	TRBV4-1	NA	TGCGCCAGCAGCCAAATAGCGCAGACCTTGAACACCGGGGAGCTGTTTTTT	CASSQIAQTLNTGELFF
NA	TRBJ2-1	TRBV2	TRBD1	TGTGCCAGCAGATCGACAGGGCGCAATGAGCAGTTCTTC	CASRSTGRNEQFF
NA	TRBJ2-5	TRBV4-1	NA	TGCGCCAGCAGCCACGCCCGGGGACGGTTCCAAGAGACCCAGTACTTC	CASSHARGRFQETQYF
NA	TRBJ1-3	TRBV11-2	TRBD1	TGTGCCAGCAGCTTCAGGGGGGGACAGGGTTACTCTGGAAACACCATATATTTT	CASSFRGGQGYSGNTIYF
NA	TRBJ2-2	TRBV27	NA	TGTGCCAGCAGTTTAGGACCCGGCCTTTCCCGGGAGCTGTTTTTT	CASSLGPGLSRELFF
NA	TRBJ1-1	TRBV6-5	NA	TGTGCCAGCAGTTACAGCAGGGAAGGCACTGAAGCTTTCTTT	CASSYSREGTEAFF
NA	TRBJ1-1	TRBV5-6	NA	TGTGCCAGCAGCTTAACCCGGGGGTACACTGAAGCTTTCTTT	CASSLTRGYTEAFF
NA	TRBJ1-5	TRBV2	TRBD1	TGTGCCAGCAGTGAACCAGGGGGCGTCTCGAATCAGCCCCAGCATTTT	CASSEPGGVSNQPQHF
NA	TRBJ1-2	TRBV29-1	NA	TGCAGCGTTGAAGACAGCTTTTTAAACTATGGCTACACCTTC	CSVEDSFLNYGYTF
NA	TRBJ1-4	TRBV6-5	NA	TGTGCCAGCAACGGAGGGCTCGGTAATGAAAAACTGTTTTTT	CASNGGLGNEKLFF
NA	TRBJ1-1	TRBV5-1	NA	TGCGCCAGCAGGGAAGGGGTGAACACTGAAGCTTTCTTT	CASREGVNTEAFF
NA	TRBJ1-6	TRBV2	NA	TGTGCCAGCACCGGAGAGGGCTTGGGTTCACCCCTCCACTTT	CASTGEGLGSPLHF
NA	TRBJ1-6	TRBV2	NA	TGTGCCAGCAGTGAACGAAGGGCAGCCCGCTCCTATAATTCACCCCTCCACTTT	CASSERRAARSYNSPLHF
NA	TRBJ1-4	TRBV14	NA	TGTGCCAGCAGCTCGGTGGGGGGAAATGAAAAACTGTTTTTT	CASSSVGGNEKLFF
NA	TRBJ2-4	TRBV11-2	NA	TGTGCCAGCAGCTCCGGGTCGTCATGGGGGCAGGCAGTTCAGTACTTC	CASSSGSSWGQAVQYF
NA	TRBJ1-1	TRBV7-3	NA	TGTGCCAGCAGCTCAGTGGCATTTTTGAACACTGAAGCTTTCTTT	CASSSVAFLNTEAFF
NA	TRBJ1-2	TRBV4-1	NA	TGCGCCAGCAGCCAAGTGGCCAGGGGAGATTTCGGCTACACCTTC	CASSQVARGDFGYTF
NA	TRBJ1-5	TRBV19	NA	TGTGCCAGTAAGGATTGGACGATTGGGGAGCCCCAGCATTTT	CASKDWTIGEPQHF
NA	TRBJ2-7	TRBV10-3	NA	TGTGCCATCAGCGACCTGGGACTTAGCTCCTACGAGCAGTACTTC	CAISDLGLSSYEQYF
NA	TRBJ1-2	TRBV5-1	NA	TGCGCCAGCAGCTTGGGGGCAGTCCCGGACTATGGCTACACCTTC	CASSLGAVPDYGYTF
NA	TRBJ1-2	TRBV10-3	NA	TGTGCCATCAGTGAGTCGATAGGGAGGAACTATGGCTACACCTTC	CAISESIGRNYGYTF
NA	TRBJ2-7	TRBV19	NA	TGTGCCAGTAGTGAGGGCCCTAGCCTTAGGTCCTACGAGCAGTACTTC	CASSEGPSLRSYEQYF
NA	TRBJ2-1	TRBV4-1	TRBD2	TGCGCCAGCAGCCAAGAGAGAATAGCGGGGGGGCCGGGGAATGAGCAGTTCTTC	CASSQERIAGGPGNEQFF
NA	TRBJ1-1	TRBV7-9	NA	TGTGCCAGCAGCCTAGGAGGGAAGCAAGCTTTCTTT	CASSLGGKQAFF
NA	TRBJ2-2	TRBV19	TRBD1	TGTGCCACCAAGGACAGGGTAGGCACCGGGGAGCTGTTTTTT	CATKDRVGTGELFF